In its sample, the clone carrying this T cell receptor (beta chain) was seen many times. The data originate from a study of blood T cells in healthy people across ages. Then a second PCR, running about 7 to 11 cycles, was carried out with a sample-barcoded 5' primer and a J-beta primer mix. A single record per CDR3 protein comes from TCRdb applying MiXCR to the 5' RACE reads. The sample has about 1.7 million distinct CDR3 sequences; about 28% are singletons. There are 14 residues in the CDR3. Germline CDR1 and CDR2: LGHNA and YNFKEQ. Trimming removed 0 bases at V and 6 bases at J, with 9 bases between.

Sequencing used blood. The chain links TRBV4-2 to TRBJ2-1; tentative D call: TRBD1 (5 bases). The TCR originated in a woman between 25 and 40 years old in good health. The CDR3 DNA reads TGTGCCAGCAGCCAAGAATGGCAGGGCAATGAGCAGTTCTTC. This gives the protein CASSQEWQGNEQFF.